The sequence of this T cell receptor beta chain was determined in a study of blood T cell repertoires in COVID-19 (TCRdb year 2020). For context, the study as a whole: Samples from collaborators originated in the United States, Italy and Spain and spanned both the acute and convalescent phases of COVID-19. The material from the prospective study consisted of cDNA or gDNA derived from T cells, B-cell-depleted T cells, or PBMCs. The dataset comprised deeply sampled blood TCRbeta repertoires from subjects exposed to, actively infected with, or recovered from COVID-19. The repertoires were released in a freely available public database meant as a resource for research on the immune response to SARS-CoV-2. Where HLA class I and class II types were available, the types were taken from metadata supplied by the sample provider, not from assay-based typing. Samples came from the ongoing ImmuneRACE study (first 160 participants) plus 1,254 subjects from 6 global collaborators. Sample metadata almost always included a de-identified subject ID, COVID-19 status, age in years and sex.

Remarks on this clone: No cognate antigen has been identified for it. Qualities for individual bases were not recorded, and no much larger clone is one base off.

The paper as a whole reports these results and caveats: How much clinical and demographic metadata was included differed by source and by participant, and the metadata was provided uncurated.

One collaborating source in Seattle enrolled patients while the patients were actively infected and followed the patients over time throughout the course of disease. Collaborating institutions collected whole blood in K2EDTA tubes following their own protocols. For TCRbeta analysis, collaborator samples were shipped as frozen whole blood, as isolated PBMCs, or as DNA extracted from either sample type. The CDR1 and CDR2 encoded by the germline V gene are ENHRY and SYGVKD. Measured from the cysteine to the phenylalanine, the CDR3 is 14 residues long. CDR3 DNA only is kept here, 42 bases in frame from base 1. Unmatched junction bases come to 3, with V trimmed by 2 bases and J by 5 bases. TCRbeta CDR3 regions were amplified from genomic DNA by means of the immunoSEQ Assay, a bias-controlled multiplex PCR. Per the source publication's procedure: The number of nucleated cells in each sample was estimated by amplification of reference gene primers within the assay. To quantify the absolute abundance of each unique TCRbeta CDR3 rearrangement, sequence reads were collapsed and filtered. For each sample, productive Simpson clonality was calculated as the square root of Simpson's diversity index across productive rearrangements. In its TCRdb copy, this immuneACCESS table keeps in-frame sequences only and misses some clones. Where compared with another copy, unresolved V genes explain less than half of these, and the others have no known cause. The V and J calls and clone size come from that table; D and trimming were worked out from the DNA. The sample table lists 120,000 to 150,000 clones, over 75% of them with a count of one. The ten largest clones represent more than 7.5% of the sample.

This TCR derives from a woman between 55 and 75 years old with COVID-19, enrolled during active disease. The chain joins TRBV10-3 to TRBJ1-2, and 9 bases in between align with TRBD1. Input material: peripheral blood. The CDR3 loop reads CAISETGGAYGYTF. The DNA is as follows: TGTGCCATCAGTGAGACAGGGGGCGCATATGGCTACACCTTC.